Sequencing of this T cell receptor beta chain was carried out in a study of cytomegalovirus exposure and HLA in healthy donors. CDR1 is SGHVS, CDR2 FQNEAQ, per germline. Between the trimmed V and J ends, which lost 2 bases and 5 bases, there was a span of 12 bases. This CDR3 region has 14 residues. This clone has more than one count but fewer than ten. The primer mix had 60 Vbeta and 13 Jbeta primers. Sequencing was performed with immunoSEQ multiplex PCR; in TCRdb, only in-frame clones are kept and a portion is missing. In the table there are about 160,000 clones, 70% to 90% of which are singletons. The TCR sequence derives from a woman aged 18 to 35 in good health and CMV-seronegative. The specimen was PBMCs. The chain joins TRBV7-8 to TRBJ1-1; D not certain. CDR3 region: CASSLFLGRTEAFF. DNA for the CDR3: TGTGCCAGCAGCTTATTTTTAGGCAGGACTGAAGCTTTCTTT.